Listed below are T cell receptor beta chains from one sample, sequenced in a study of blood T cell repertoires in COVID-19. Profiled with immunoSEQ multiplex PCR; TCRdb holds only in-frame clones, not every one. The sample has around 160,000 clones, about 86% seen once. Sequenced material: peripheral blood. The receptor source for this set is a woman between 65 and 79 years old with COVID-19, enrolled during active disease. Both conserved end residues are part of each CDR3. Each record gives: V gene, J gene, D gene, clone size, CDR3 protein, CDR3 DNA. D genes are given only for firm matches. Clone size, where shown, is once, few, many, or a class for clones that have expanded.

TRBV30	TRBJ2-5	TRBD1	few	CAWSQGTVQETQYF	TGTGCCTGGAGCCAGGGGACAGTCCAAGAGACCCAGTACTTC
TRBV27	TRBJ1-2	-	-	CASSLMGGADYGYTF	TGTGCCAGCAGTTTAATGGGGGGGGCCGACTATGGCTACACCTTC
TRBV28	TRBJ2-6	TRBD1	-	CASRIAGTENSGANVLTF	TGTGCCAGCAGGATCGCCGGGACAGAAAACTCTGGGGCCAACGTCCTGACTTTC
TRBV5-4	TRBJ2-5	TRBD2	-	CASSRGAGGETQYF	TGTGCCAGCAGCCGAGGGGCGGGGGGAGAGACCCAGTACTTC
TRBV28	TRBJ2-3	TRBD2	few	CASSSPQRGWDTQYF	TGTGCCAGCAGTTCTCCCCAGCGGGGGTGGGATACGCAGTATTTT
TRBV4-1	TRBJ2-1	-	-	CASSQDINRRVNEQFF	TGCGCCAGCAGCCAAGATATTAACAGGCGAGTCAATGAGCAGTTCTTC
TRBV28	TRBJ1-3	-	-	CASGRNQRDTIYF	TGTGCCAGCGGGAGGAATCAGAGGGACACCATATATTTT
TRBV10-3	TRBJ2-2	-	-	CAISAQRANTGELFF	TGTGCCATCAGTGCTCAGCGCGCGAACACCGGGGAGCTGTTTTTT
TRBV5-1	TRBJ1-1	TRBD1	-	CASSFLWDSEAFF	TGCGCCAGCAGCTTCCTTTGGGACAGTGAAGCTTTCTTT
TRBV6-6	TRBJ1-1	-	-	CASSTPDRLNTEAFF	TGTGCCAGCAGTACCCCGGACAGACTGAACACTGAAGCTTTCTTT
TRBV5-1	TRBJ2-1	-	-	CASSLAPTGRNNEQFF	TGCGCCAGCAGCTTGGCCCCTACAGGGCGGAACAATGAGCAGTTCTTC